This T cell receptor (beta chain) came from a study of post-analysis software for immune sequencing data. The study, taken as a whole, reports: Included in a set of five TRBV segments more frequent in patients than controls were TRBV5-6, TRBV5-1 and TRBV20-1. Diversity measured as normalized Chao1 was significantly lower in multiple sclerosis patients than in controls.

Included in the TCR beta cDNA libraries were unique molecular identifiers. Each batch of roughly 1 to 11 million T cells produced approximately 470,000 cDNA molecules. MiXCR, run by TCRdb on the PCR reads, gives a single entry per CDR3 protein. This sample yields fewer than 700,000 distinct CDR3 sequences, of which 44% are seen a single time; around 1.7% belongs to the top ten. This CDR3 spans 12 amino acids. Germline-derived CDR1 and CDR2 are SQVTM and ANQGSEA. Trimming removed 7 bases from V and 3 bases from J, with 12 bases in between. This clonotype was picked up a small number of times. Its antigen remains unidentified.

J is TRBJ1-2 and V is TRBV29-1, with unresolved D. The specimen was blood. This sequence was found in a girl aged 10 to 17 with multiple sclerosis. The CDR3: CSEGDGDYGYTF. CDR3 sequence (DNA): TGCAGCGAGGGTGACGGAGACTATGGCTACACCTTC.